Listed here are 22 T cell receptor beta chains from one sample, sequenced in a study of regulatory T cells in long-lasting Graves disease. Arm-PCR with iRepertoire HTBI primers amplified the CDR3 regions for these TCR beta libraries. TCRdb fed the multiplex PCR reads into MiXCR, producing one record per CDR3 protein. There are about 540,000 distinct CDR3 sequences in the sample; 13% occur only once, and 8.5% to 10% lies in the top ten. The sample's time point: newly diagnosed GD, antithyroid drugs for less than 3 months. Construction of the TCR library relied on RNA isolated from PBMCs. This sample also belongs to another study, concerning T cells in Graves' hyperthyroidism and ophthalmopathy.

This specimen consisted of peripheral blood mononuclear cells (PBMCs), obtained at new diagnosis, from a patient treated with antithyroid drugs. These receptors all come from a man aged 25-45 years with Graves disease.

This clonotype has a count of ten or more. The CDR3 DNA reads as TGCGCCAGCAGCTCTGTTCTTAGGACTACGAATAGACTCGGGGAGCTGTTTTTT. This translates into CASSSVLRTTNRLGELFF. The chain carries TRBV5-1 and TRBJ2-2; tentatively, D is TRBD2 (6 bases). V gave up 3 bases and J gave up 7 bases, with 25 bases separating them. This CDR3 contains 18 residues. Germline V CDR1 and CDR2: SGHRS, YFSETQ.

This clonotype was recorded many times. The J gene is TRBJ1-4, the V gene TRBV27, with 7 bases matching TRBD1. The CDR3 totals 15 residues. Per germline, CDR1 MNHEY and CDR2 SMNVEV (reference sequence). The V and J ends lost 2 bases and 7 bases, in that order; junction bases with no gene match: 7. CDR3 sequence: CASSLIPGGGEKLFF. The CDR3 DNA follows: TGTGCCAGCAGTTTAATCCCAGGGGGTGGTGAAAAACTGTTTTTT.

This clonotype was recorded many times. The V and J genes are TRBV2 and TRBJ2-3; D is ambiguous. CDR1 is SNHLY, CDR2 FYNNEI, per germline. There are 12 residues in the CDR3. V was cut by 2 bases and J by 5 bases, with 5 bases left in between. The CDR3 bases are TGTGCCAGCAGTGAAACGGGAGATACGCAGTATTTT. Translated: CASSETGDTQYF.

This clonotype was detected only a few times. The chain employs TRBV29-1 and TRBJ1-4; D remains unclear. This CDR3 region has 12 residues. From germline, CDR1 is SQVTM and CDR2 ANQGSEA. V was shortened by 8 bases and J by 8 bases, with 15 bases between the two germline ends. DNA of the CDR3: TGCAGCCTCTCCCGACCTTGCGAAAAACTGTTTTTT. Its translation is CSLSRPCEKLFF.

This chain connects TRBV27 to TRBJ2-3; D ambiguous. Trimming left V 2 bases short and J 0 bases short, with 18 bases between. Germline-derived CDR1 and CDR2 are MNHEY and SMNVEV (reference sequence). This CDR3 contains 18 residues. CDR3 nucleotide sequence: TGTGCCAGCAGTTTACTCCCGTTAAGGGCAACTAGCACAGATACGCAGTATTTT. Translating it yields CASSLLPLRATSTDTQYF.

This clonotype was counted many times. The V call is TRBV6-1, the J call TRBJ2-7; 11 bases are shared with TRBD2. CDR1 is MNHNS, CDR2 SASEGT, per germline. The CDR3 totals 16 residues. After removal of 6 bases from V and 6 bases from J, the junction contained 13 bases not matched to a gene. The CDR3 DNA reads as TGTGCCAGCAGCTCCCATAGCGGGAGGGCCGAGGGCGAGCAGTACTTC. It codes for CASSSHSGRAEGEQYF.

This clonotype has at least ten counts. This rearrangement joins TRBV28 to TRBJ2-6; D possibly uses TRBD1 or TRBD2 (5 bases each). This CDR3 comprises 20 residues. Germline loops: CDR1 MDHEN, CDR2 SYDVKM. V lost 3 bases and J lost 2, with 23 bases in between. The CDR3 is CASSFPEGPYTYAGANVLTF. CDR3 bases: TGTGCCAGCAGTTTCCCCGAGGGGCCCTATACTTATGCTGGGGCCAACGTCCTGACTTTC. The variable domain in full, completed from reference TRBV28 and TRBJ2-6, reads DVKVTQSSRYLVKRTGEKVFLECVQDMDHENMFWYRQDPGLGLRLIYFSYDVKMKEKGDIPEGYSVSREKKERFSLILESASTNQTSMYLCASSFPEGPYTYAGANVLTFGAGSRLTVL.

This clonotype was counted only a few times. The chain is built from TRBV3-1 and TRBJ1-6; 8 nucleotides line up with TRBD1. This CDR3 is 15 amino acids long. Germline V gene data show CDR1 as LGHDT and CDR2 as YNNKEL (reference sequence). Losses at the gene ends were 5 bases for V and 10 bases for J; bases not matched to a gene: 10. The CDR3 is CASSWIDRGNSPLHF. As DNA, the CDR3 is TGTGCCAGCAGCTGGATCGACAGGGGAAACTCACCCCTCCACTTT. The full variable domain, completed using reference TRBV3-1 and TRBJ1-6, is DTAVSQTPKYLVTQMGNDKSIKCEQNLGHDTMYWYKQDSKKFLKIMFSYNNKELIINETVPNRFSPKSPDKAHLNLHINSLELGDSAVYFCASSWIDRGNSPLHFGNGTRLTVT.

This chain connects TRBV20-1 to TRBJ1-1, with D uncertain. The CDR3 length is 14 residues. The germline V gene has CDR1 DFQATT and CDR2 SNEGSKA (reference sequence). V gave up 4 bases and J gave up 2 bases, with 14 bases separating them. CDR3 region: CSATLGSLNTEAFF. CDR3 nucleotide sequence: TGCAGTGCTACCCTGGGATCCCTCAACACTGAAGCTTTCTTT.

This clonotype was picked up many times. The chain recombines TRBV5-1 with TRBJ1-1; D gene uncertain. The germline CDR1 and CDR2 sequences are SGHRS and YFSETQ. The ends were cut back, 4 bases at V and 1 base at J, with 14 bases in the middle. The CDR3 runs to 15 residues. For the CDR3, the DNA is TGCGCCAGCAGCCCTTCCGGCGGAAGGAACACTGAAGCTTTCTTT. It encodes CASSPSGGRNTEAFF.

CDR3 nucleotide sequence: TGCAGCTCCGTACCCTGGGAGGGGGTAAAGACCCAGTACTTC. Its protein is CSSVPWEGVKTQYF. The genes are TRBV29-1 and TRBJ2-5; D possibly corresponds to TRBD2 (7 bases). The ends were cut back, 8 bases at V and 6 bases at J, with 22 bases in the middle. The CDR3 is made up of 14 amino acids. Germline V gene sequence: CDR1 SQVTM, CDR2 ANQGSEA.

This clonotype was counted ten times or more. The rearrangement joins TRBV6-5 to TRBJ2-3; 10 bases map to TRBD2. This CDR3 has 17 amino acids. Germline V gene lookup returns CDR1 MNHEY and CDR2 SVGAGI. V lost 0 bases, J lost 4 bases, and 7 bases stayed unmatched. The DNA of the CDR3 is TGTGCCAGCAGTTACTCGTTGGCAGCGGGAGGGTCAGATACGCAGTATTTT. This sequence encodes CASSYSLAAGGSDTQYF.

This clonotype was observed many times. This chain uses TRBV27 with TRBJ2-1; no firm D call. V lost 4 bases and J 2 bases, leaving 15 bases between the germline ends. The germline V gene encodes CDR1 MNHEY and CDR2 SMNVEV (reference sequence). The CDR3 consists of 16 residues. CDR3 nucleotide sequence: TGTGCCAGCAGTTCTCCCCCCTATCGCCCCTACAATGAGCAGTTCTTC. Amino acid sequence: CASSSPPYRPYNEQFF.

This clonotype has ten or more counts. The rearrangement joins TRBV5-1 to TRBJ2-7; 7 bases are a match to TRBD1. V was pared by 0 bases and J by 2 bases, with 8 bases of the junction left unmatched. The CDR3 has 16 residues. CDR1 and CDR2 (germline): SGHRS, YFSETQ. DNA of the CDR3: TGCGCCAGCAGCTTGGAGGCCAGGGGGTTGGCCTACGAGCAGTACTTC. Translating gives CASSLEARGLAYEQYF.

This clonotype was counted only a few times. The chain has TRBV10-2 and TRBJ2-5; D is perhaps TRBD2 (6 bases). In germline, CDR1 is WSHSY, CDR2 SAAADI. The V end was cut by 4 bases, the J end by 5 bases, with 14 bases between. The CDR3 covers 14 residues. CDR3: CASSGVTGRETQYF. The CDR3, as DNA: TGCGCCAGCAGTGGGGTCACTGGGAGGGAGACCCAGTACTTC.

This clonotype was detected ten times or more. CDR3 protein: CAWSHGLHNEQFF. The CDR3 DNA sequence: TGTGCCTGGAGCCACGGACTTCACAATGAGCAGTTCTTC. The gene calls are TRBV30 and TRBJ2-1; a possible D gene is TRBD2 (5 bases). V was trimmed by 3 bases and J by 5 bases, leaving 11 bases between them. The CDR3 has 13 amino acids. CDR1 GTSNPN and CDR2 SVGIG come from the germline V gene (reference sequence).

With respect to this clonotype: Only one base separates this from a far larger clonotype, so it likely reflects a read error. CDR3: CASSLAGKANYGYTF. The CDR3, as DNA: TGTGCCAGCAGCTTAGCAGGGAAGGCTAACTATGGCTACACCTTC. J is TRBJ1-2 and V is TRBV7-3; D might be TRBD1 (5 bases). Per the germline V gene, CDR1 is SGHTA and CDR2 is FQGTGA. V lost 2 bases and J lost 0, with 10 bases in between. CDR3 size: 15 residues.

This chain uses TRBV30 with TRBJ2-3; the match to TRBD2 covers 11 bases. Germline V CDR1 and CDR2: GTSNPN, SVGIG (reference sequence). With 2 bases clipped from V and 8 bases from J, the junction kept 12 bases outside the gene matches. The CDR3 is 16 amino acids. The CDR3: CAWSRASGRKSGTQYF. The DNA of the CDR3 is TGTGCCTGGAGTCGGGCTAGCGGGAGGAAGAGCGGTACGCAGTATTTT.

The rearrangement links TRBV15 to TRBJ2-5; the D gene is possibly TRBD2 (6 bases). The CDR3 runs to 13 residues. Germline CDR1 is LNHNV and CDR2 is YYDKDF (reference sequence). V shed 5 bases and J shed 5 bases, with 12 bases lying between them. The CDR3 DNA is TGTGCCACCAGCGGGGGGAACTCGGAGACCCAGTACTTC. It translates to CATSGGNSETQYF.

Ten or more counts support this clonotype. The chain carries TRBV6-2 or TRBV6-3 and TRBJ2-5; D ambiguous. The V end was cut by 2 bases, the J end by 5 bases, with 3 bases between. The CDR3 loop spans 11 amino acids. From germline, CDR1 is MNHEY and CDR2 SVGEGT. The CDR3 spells CASSYVETQYF. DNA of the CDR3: TGTGCCAGCAGTTACGTGGAGACCCAGTACTTC.

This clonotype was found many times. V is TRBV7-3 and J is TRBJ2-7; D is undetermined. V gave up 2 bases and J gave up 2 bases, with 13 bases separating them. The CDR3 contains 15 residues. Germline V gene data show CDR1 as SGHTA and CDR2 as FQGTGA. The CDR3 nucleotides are TGTGCCAGCAGCTTAGGTCCTTCCTCCCCCTACGAGCAGTACTTC. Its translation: CASSLGPSSPYEQYF.

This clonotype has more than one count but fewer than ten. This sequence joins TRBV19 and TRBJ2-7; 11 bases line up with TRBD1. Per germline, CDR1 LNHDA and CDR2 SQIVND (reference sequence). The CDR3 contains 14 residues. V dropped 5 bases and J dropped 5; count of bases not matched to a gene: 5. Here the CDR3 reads CASSWTGGPDEQYF. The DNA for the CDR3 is TGTGCCAGTAGTTGGACAGGGGGCCCCGACGAGCAGTACTTC.